These 25 T cell receptor beta chains came from one sample sequenced in a study of blood T cell repertoires in COVID-19. Sequencing was performed with immunoSEQ multiplex PCR; in TCRdb, only in-frame clones are kept and a portion is missing. The sample lists about 320,000 clones, over 85% occurring once. Material: PBMCs or T cells enriched from blood (not recorded which). The receptors derive from a man in his fifties or sixties who had recovered from COVID-19.

The chain couples TRBV25-1 to TRBJ1-4, with D unclear. Trimming removed 4 bases from V and 3 bases from J, with 12 bases in between. The CDR3 is made up of 15 amino acids. Germline V gives CDR1 MGHDK, CDR2 SYGVNS. The CDR3 loop reads CASSVEWWPNEKLFF. CDR3 nucleotide sequence: TGTGCCAGCAGTGTTGAATGGTGGCCTAATGAAAAACTGTTTTTT.

The rearrangement links TRBV21-1 to TRBJ2-3; TRBD1, the table's D call, lacks a check against the DNA. TRBV21-1 is a known pseudogene. The CDR3 contains 18 residues. CDR3 loop: CASSKRGQHKPSTDTQYF. CDR3 bases: TGTGCCAGCAGCAAAAGGGGACAACACAAACCTAGCACAGATACGCAGTATTTT.

The J gene is TRBJ1-5, the V gene TRBV6-6, with a weak D call TRBD1 (5 bases). The CDR3 extends over 16 amino acids. V lost 2 bases and J lost 6, with 17 bases in between. Per germline, CDR1 MNHNY and CDR2 SVGAGI (reference sequence). The CDR3 DNA reads TGTGCCAGCAGTTACACCCACAGGTCCCATGGTCAGCCCCAGCATTTT. Residues: CASSYTHRSHGQPQHF.

V is TRBV24-1 and J is TRBJ1-4, with 8 bases fitting TRBD1. Looked up from germline, CDR1 is KGHDR and CDR2 is SFDVKD. The CDR3 is 15 amino acids. The V segment lost 2 bases and the J segment 4 bases; nucleotides outside the gene matches: 2. CDR3 loop: CATSDSGQGNEKLFF. The CDR3 DNA sequence: TGTGCCACCAGTGATTCCGGACAGGGTAATGAAAAACTGTTTTTT.

This chain connects TRBV4-1 to TRBJ2-7; D might be TRBD1 (5 bases). The V end lost 1 base, the J end lost 6 bases, and 19 bases lay between the germline ends. Per the germline V gene, CDR1 is MGHRA and CDR2 is YSYEKL. This CDR3 contains 16 residues. CDR3 loop: CASSQAFRQGEGEQYF. The CDR3 DNA reads as TGCGCCAGCAGCCAAGCTTTTCGGCAGGGTGAAGGCGAGCAGTACTTC.

V gene TRBV3-1 (or the pseudogene TRBV3-2) combines with J gene TRBJ2-6; TRBD1 is a possible D gene (6 bases). Germline lookup yields CDR1 LGHDT and CDR2 YNNKEL (reference sequence). The CDR3 runs 18 residues. V was shortened by 4 bases and J by 0 bases, with 16 bases between the two germline ends. As DNA, the CDR3 is TGTGCCAGCAGCCCCCCCAGGGACACCTACTCTGGGGCCAACGTCCTGACTTTC. Its protein product is CASSPPRDTYSGANVLTF.

The rearrangement uses TRBV4-1 and TRBJ1-3; a possible D gene is TRBD1 (5 bases). The CDR3 runs to 16 residues. V was pared by 4 bases and J by 0 bases, with 13 bases between. CDR1 MGHRA and CDR2 YSYEKL come from the germline V gene. CDR3 in amino acids: CASSPGRVYSGNTIYF. CDR3 nucleotide sequence: TGCGCCAGCAGCCCCGGCAGGGTATACTCTGGAAACACCATATATTTT.

This chain uses TRBV18 with TRBJ1-6; D is unresolved. V was shortened by 5 bases and J by 8 bases, with 10 bases between the two germline ends. Germline lookup yields CDR1 KGHSH and CDR2 LQKENI. The CDR3 spans 13 residues. CDR3 nucleotides: TGTGCCAGCTCAACAAATCGGGATTCACCCCTCCACTTT. Translated, it gives CASSTNRDSPLHF.

This chain connects TRBV5-6 to TRBJ2-7; D may be TRBD2 (7 bases). The CDR3 is 12 amino acids. CDR1 and CDR2 from the germline V gene are SGHDT and YYEEEE. V shed 5 bases and J shed 6 bases, with 12 bases lying between them. The CDR3 protein is CASRGGPGEQYF. As DNA, the CDR3 is TGTGCCAGCAGGGGGGGGCCGGGCGAGCAGTACTTC.

The rearrangement links TRBV3-1 (or the pseudogene TRBV3-2) to TRBJ1-1; possibly TRBD1 for D (6 bases). The ends were cut back, 4 bases at V and 4 bases at J, with 13 bases in the middle. The CDR3 is made up of 14 amino acids. Germline assignment: CDR1 LGHDT and CDR2 YNNKEL (reference sequence). The CDR3 coding sequence is TGTGCCAGCAGCCCGATCGTAGGGGGCACTGAAGCTTTCTTT. Encoded protein: CASSPIVGGTEAFF.

J is TRBJ1-2 and V is TRBV25-1; no clear D. The germline CDR1 and CDR2 sequences are MGHDK and SYGVNS. V gave up 2 bases and J gave up 7 bases, with 8 bases separating them. The CDR3 is 12 amino acids. This CDR3 is CASSEGPVGYTF. In nucleotides, the CDR3 is TGTGCCAGCAGTGAAGGGCCCGTTGGCTACACCTTC.

The CDR3 nucleotides read TGTGCCTGGAGCACCGGGGGGGGGCTCGATGGCTACACCTTC. Translating gives CAWSTGGGLDGYTF. The gene calls are TRBV30 and TRBJ1-2, with D possibly TRBD1 on 6 matching bases. The V and J ends lost 3 bases and 6 bases respectively, with 17 bases between them. Germline CDR1 and CDR2: GTSNPN and SVGIG (reference sequence). The CDR3 loop spans 14 amino acids.

This sequence joins TRBV7-9 and TRBJ1-1; a weak D match, TRBD1 (5 bases). This CDR3 contains 17 residues. Trimming took 7 bases from V and 2 from J, leaving 23 bases between them. Germline V gene lookup returns CDR1 SEHNR and CDR2 FQNEAQ (reference sequence). In nucleotides, the CDR3 is TGTGCCAGCATCAGTTCCTGGGCAGGGAACGTAAACACTGAAGCTTTCTTT. It codes for CASISSWAGNVNTEAFF.

The rearrangement uses TRBV3-1 (or the pseudogene TRBV3-2) and TRBJ2-7; D call uncertain. The germline gives CDR1 LGHDT, CDR2 YNNKEL (reference sequence). This CDR3 is built from 15 residues. The V and J ends lost 0 bases and 4 bases respectively, with 13 bases between them. CDR3 coding DNA: TGTGCCAGCAGCCAAGATCTTATCCCGTCTTACGAGCAGTACTTC. Its protein product is CASSQDLIPSYEQYF.

This clone was seen a few times. This chain links TRBV9 with TRBJ2-5, with 10 bases identical to TRBD2. V lost 3 bases, J lost 2 bases, and 10 bases stayed unmatched. The CDR3 extends over 17 amino acids. Per the germline V gene, CDR1 is SGDLS and CDR2 is YYNGEE. The CDR3 spells CASSAGAGGPGQETQYF. The DNA of the CDR3 is TGTGCCAGCAGCGCAGGAGCGGGAGGGCCTGGGCAAGAGACCCAGTACTTC.

The gene calls are TRBV19 and TRBJ2-7, with 10 bases lining up with TRBD1. The V gene's germline CDR1 is LNHDA and CDR2 SQIVND (reference sequence). Germline trimming cut 4 bases from V and 3 bases from J; bases unmatched to any gene: 6. The CDR3 extends over 15 amino acids. The CDR3 region is CASSTGTGAIYEQYF. CDR3 sequence (DNA): TGTGCCAGTAGTACCGGGACAGGGGCTATCTACGAGCAGTACTTC.

V is TRBV28 and J is TRBJ1-4, with D maybe TRBD1 (5 bases). This CDR3 spans 15 amino acids. Per germline, CDR1 MDHEN and CDR2 SYDVKM. Trimming pared 3 bases from V and 6 bases from J, leaving 14 bases between. The DNA of the CDR3 is TGTGCCAGCAGTTTTGGGGCTCGATCTTATGAAAAACTGTTTTTT. It yields the protein CASSFGARSYEKLFF.

This clone was seen once. The chain links TRBV4-3 to TRBJ2-2; 11 bases are a match to TRBD1. CDR3 size: 16 residues. In germline, CDR1 is LGHNA, CDR2 YSLEER. Unmatched junction bases numbered 7, after V lost 4 bases and J lost 6 bases. The DNA for the CDR3 is TGCGCCAGCAGCCGGGACAGGGGGGGCCTTTCCGGGGAGCTGTTTTTT. It encodes CASSRDRGGLSGELFF.

The count of this clone is one. The V and J genes are TRBV10-1 and TRBJ2-1, with a tentative D call TRBD2 (6 bases). This CDR3 is 16 amino acids long. The V and J ends lost 4 bases and 2 bases respectively, with 15 bases between them. The germline gives CDR1 WNHNN, CDR2 SYGVQD (reference sequence). In DNA, the CDR3 is TGCGCCAGCAGTGCGGGTCACGGGAGTCCCTACAATGAGCAGTTCTTC. Translation: CASSAGHGSPYNEQFF.

The chain carries TRBV5-4 and TRBJ1-4; tentative D call: TRBD1 (5 bases). Looked up from germline, CDR1 is SGHNT and CDR2 is YYREEE (reference sequence). Trimming left V 5 bases short and J 4 bases short, with 9 bases between. This CDR3 comprises 13 residues. In nucleotides, the CDR3 is TGTGCCAGCAGTACGGGGGTTAATGAAAAACTGTTTTTT. Its translation is CASSTGVNEKLFF.

This clone has a single count. The V gene is TRBV2, the J gene TRBJ1-3; weak D call: TRBD1 (6 bases). The V gene's germline CDR1 is SNHLY and CDR2 FYNNEI. Between the trimmed V and J ends, which lost 9 bases and 2 bases, there was a span of 14 bases. This CDR3 spans 14 amino acids. The CDR3 loop reads CARLTTGTGNTIYF. The CDR3 region has the DNA TGTGCCAGATTAACAACAGGGACTGGAAACACCATATATTTT.

The chain has TRBV2 and TRBJ1-2; perhaps TRBD1 as D (6 bases). Germline assignment: CDR1 SNHLY and CDR2 FYNNEI. Deletions cut 0 bases from V and 8 bases from J, with 13 bases between. This CDR3 contains 14 residues. The CDR3, as DNA: TGTGCCAGCAGTGAAGCGTTGGGGGCCTTCGGCTACACCTTC. It yields the protein CASSEALGAFGYTF.

The V and J genes are TRBV19 and TRBJ2-1, with 8 bases fitting TRBD2. Germline CDR1 and CDR2: LNHDA and SQIVND (reference sequence). V shed 5 bases and J 4 bases; nucleotides not matched to a gene: 7. This CDR3 has 15 amino acids. CDR3 DNA sequence: TGTGCCAGTAGTCCAAGCGGGAGCTGGTACAATGAGCAGTTCTTC. It translates to CASSPSGSWYNEQFF.

This chain links TRBV5-6 with TRBJ2-5; 15 bases fit TRBD2. Trimming cost V 3 bases and J 4 bases; bases outside gene matches: 10. Germline CDR1 is SGHDT and CDR2 is YYEEEE. This CDR3 is built from 18 residues. This CDR3 reads CASSWRTSGRGGLETQYF. CDR3 nucleotide sequence: TGTGCCAGCAGCTGGAGGACTAGCGGGAGGGGTGGTTTAGAGACCCAGTACTTC.

This chain links TRBV5-1 with TRBJ2-1, with 9 bases aligning to TRBD2. CDR1 and CDR2 from the germline V gene are SGHRS and YFSETQ. V shed 0 bases, J shed 6 bases, and the junction held 7 bases outside the gene matches. The CDR3 consists of 16 residues. CDR3 sequence: CASSLDRREGTNEQFF. In nucleotides, the CDR3 is TGCGCCAGCAGCTTGGATCGGCGGGAGGGCACCAATGAGCAGTTCTTC.